Presented here are 10 T cell receptor beta chains from one specimen sequenced in a study of T cells after yellow fever vaccination. TCRdb recomputed calls from the 5' RACE reads with MiXCR, one row per CDR3 protein. The sample has approximately 150,000 distinct CDR3 sequences, approximately 6.2% seen once; the top ten hold just under 3%. Here the sequenced sample was CD4+ T cells sorted from PBMCs, taken on the day of the first yellow fever vaccination. These TCRs come from a man younger than 30 who received the YFV17D yellow fever vaccine.

This clonotype showed up just a few times. In nucleotides, the CDR3 is TGTGCCAGCAGTAAGCACGACGGTGGGTTAGCGAACACCGGGGAGCTGTTTTTT. Translated, it gives CASSKHDGGLANTGELFF. V is TRBV12-3 or TRBV12-4 and J is TRBJ2-2; D unresolved. The CDR3 extends over 18 amino acids. Trimming stripped 5 bases from V and 0 bases from J, with 19 bases between.

The table lists this clonotype with many counts. This chain connects TRBV20-1 to TRBJ2-3, with TRBD1 matching over 8 bases. V lost 5 bases to trimming and J lost 0 bases; unmatched junction nucleotides: 7. The CDR3 is made up of 15 amino acids. Germline CDR1 DFQATT, CDR2 SNEGSKA (reference sequence). CDR3: CSAHDRGGSTDTQYF. DNA for the CDR3: TGCAGTGCTCATGACAGGGGAGGTAGCACAGATACGCAGTATTTT.

The table lists this clonotype with a few counts. The rearrangement joins TRBV11-2 to TRBJ1-2, with D possibly matching TRBD1 (5 bases). V gave up 4 bases and J gave up 4 bases, with 19 bases separating them. The CDR3 consists of 16 residues. CDR1 SGHAT and CDR2 FQNNGV come from the germline V gene. The CDR3 DNA sequence: TGTGCCAGCAGCTCCCTCCGAGACAAGAGGGGCTATGGCTACACCTTC. This sequence encodes CASSSLRDKRGYGYTF.

This sequence joins TRBV7-2 and TRBJ2-6, with D perhaps matching TRBD1 or TRBD2 (5 bases each). The CDR3 is made up of 16 amino acids. In germline, CDR1 is SGHTA, CDR2 FQGNSA. V gave up 5 bases and J gave up 0 bases, with 11 bases separating them. The DNA for the CDR3 is TGTGCCAGCAGCACGGTGGGGGTCTCTGGGGCCAACGTCCTGACTTTC. Amino acids: CASSTVGVSGANVLTF.

The chain recombines TRBV5-1 with TRBJ2-2, with TRBD1 as a possible D gene (5 bases). Trimming cost V 3 bases and J 0 bases, with 9 bases left between them. The CDR3 is 15 residues long. Per the germline V gene, CDR1 is SGHRS and CDR2 is YFSETQ. CDR3 bases: TGCGCCAGCAGCTGGACATTGGCGAACACCGGGGAGCTGTTTTTT. Protein: CASSWTLANTGELFF.

The V gene is TRBV4-1, the J gene TRBJ1-5; 10 bases match TRBD1. CDR3 size: 14 residues. Germline CDR1 MGHRA, CDR2 YSYEKL. V gave up 3 bases and J gave up 9 bases; unmatched junction bases: 5. CDR3 residues: CASSQGQGIGPQHF. DNA of the CDR3: TGCGCCAGCAGCCAGGGACAGGGGATAGGGCCCCAGCATTTT.

In this sample, this clonotype turned up many times. This rearrangement joins TRBV4-3 to TRBJ1-1; possible D gene TRBD1, 6 bases. The CDR3 is 15 amino acids. Germline values: CDR1 LGHNA, CDR2 YSLEER. The V gene lost 4 bases and the J gene lost 2 bases, with 14 bases spanning the gap. The CDR3 bases are TGCGCCAGCAGCCCCCAAACAGGGCGTAACACTGAAGCTTTCTTT. It is translated as CASSPQTGRNTEAFF.

The chain couples TRBV5-1 to TRBJ2-2, with D uncertain. Trimming cost V 0 bases and J 6 bases, with 3 bases left between them. CDR1 SGHRS and CDR2 YFSETQ come from the germline V gene. The CDR3 is made up of 12 amino acids. CDR3 sequence reads: CASSLDSGELFF. In nucleotides, the CDR3 is TGCGCCAGCAGCTTGGACTCCGGGGAGCTGTTTTTT.

This clonotype was seen a handful of times. The V and J genes are TRBV12-3 or TRBV12-4 and TRBJ1-6; 8 bases align to TRBD1. V dropped 10 bases and J dropped 10; count of bases not matched to a gene: 12. This CDR3 is 14 amino acids long. CDR3 DNA sequence: TGTGCCACCTCAAGAGGACAGGGCCGCTCACCCCTCCACTTT. It translates to CATSRGQGRSPLHF.

J is TRBJ1-1 and V is TRBV5-5; D may be TRBD1 (5 bases). Between the trimmed V and J ends, which lost 2 bases and 4 bases, there was a span of 12 bases. Germline CDR1 SGHKS, CDR2 YYEKEE (reference sequence). The CDR3 spans 14 residues. In nucleotides, the CDR3 is TGTGCCAGCAGCTTTAAGCCCGGGGGCACTGAAGCTTTCTTT. The encoded protein is CASSFKPGGTEAFF.